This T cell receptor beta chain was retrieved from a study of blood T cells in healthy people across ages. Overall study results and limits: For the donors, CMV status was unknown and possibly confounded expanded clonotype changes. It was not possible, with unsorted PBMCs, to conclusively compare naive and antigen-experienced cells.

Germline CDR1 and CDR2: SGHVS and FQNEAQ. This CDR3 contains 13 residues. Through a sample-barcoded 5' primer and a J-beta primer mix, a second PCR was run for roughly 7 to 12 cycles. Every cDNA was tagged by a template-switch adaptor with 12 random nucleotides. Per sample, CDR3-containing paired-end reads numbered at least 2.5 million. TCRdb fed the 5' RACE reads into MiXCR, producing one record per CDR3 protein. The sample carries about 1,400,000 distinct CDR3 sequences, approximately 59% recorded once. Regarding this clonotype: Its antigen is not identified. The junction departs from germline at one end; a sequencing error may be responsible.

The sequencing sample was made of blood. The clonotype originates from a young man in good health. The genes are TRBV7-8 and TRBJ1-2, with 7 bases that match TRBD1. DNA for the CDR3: TGTGCCAGCAGTTTAGACAGGGTGCGGGGCTACACCTTC. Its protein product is CASSLDRVRGYTF.